This T cell receptor beta chain was captured by sequencing in a study of cytomegalovirus exposure and HLA in healthy donors. PCR involved 60 Vbeta and 13 Jbeta primers. TCRdb's copy holds only in-frame clones and misses some; the assay was immunoSEQ multiplex PCR. The data show roughly 97,000 clones, 70% to 75% seen once. From germline, CDR1 is SGHRS and CDR2 YFSETQ. V lost 4 bases and J 6 bases, leaving 24 bases between the germline ends. There are 17 residues in the CDR3. The chain couples TRBV5-1 to TRBJ2-3, with TRBD2 as a possible D gene (6 bases). The sample was PBMCs. This receptor was obtained from a man in his forties or fifties in good health and CMV-seronegative. The CDR3 reads CASSPSLGAGVGDTQYF. CDR3 bases: TGCGCCAGCAGCCCCTCTCTAGGAGCGGGCGTGGGGGATACGCAGTATTTT.